This record concerns one T cell receptor (beta chain) sequence. Its antigen is not known. V lost 1 base to trimming and J lost 2 bases; unmatched junction nucleotides: 1. Looked up from germline, CDR1 is LNHDA and CDR2 is SQIVND (reference sequence). This CDR3 spans 15 amino acids. Each patient relapsed following autologous stem cell transplantation, and prior brentuximab vedotin exposure differed. This record comes from a study of PD-1 blockade in classical Hodgkin lymphoma. Study-level points and caveats: Why the repertoires differ is still unclear, perhaps disease activity or prior therapy. Compared with healthy donors, newly diagnosed patients reportedly showed lower baseline TCR diversity.

Produced via immunoSEQ multiplex PCR; TCRdb's table is partial and in-frame only. Among roughly 20,000 clones listed, 84% were seen once. The specimen comprised peripheral blood mononuclear cells (PBMCs), sampled at baseline. J is TRBJ1-3 and V is TRBV19; 8 bases agree with TRBD1. This clonotype was sampled from a human donor with classical Hodgkin lymphoma. The CDR3 DNA follows: TGTGCCAGTAGTATAGGGACAGGGCCTGGAAACACCATATATTTT. Translated: CASSIGTGPGNTIYF.